This entry is about one T cell receptor beta chain. Its antigen is unidentified. These data come from a study of CD8+ T cells in alopecia areata. The overall study: Treatment comprised oral tofacitinib, 5 to 10 mg twice daily, in treated patients.

Extraction and reverse transcription of RNA yielded cDNA as the sequencing template. Using immunoSEQ multiplex PCR, the repertoire was profiled, and TCRdb retains in-frame clones only, with some absent. The sample lists 80,000 to 95,000 clones, 44% occurring once. As for treatment: oral pan-JAK inhibitor, 5-10 mg twice daily. The germline V gene has CDR1 SQVTM and CDR2 ANQGSEA. The CDR3 totals 11 residues. V was shortened by 6 bases and J by 3 bases, with 8 bases between the two germline ends. Points from the study as a whole: Uncertain still, given a single nonresponder, is whether baseline CD8+ expansion links to response. Tofacitinib significantly brought down scalp clonality and expanded CD8+ clones among top 100. Many expanded lesional clones persisted in scalp and blood during tofacitinib.

Sequenced material: CD8+ T cells sorted from blood, taken at week 24, from a patient treated with tofacitinib. The rearrangement uses TRBV29-1 and TRBJ1-2; no definite D call. This sequence was found in a human donor with alopecia areata. This CDR3 reads CSVGAYYGYTF. The DNA of the CDR3 is TGCAGCGTAGGAGCTTACTATGGCTACACCTTC.